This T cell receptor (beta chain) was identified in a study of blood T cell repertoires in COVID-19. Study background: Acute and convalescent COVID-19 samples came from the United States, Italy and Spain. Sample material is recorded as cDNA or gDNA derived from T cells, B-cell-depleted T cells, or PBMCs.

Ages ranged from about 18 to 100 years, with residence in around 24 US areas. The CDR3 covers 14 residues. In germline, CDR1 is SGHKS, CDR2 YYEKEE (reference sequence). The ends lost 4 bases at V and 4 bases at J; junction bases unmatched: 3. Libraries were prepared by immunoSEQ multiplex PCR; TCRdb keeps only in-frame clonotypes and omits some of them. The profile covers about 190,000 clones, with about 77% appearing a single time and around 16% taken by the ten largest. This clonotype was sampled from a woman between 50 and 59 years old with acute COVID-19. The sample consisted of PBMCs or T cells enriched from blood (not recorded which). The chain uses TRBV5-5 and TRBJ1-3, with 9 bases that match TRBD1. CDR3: CASSLGTGGNTIYF. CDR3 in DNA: TGTGCCAGCAGCCTCGGGACAGGGGGAAACACCATATATTTT.